A single T cell receptor beta chain is shown here with its context. The antigen is unknown. The CDR3 is 15 residues long. The V gene's germline CDR1 is SGHTA and CDR2 FQGNSA. Between the trimmed V and J ends, which lost 6 bases and 0 bases, there was a span of 12 bases. This sample was taken from a study of T-cell memory formation after mild COVID-19. For the study at large: Across donors, TCR clusters were largely donor specific. The study, taken as a whole, reports: Some responding clones appeared in pre-infection memory, suggesting cross-reactive memory joined. Among CD4+ contracting clones, most were CM and EM, and CD8+ ones EMRA.

TCRdb called the 5' RACE reads again in MiXCR, with one record for every CDR3 protein. The sample has around 320,000 distinct CDR3 sequences; just under 20% are singletons. The genes are TRBV7-2 and TRBJ1-3; D ambiguous. The sequence was obtained from a man in his late teens or twenties who had mild COVID-19 (a few samples of this study predate the infection). Cell type and time point are not known. The source material was PBMCs or a T cell subset sorted from them (not recorded which). CDR3: CASSEEGNSGNTIYF. CDR3 DNA sequence: TGTGCCAGCAGTGAAGAGGGAAACTCTGGAAACACCATATATTTT. The full variable domain, rest sourced from reference TRBV7-2 and TRBJ1-3, is GAGVSQSPSNKVTEKGKDVELRCDPISGHTALYWYRQSLGQGLEFLIYFQGNSAPDKSGLPSDRFSAERTGGSVSTLTIQRTQQEDSAVYLCASSEEGNSGNTIYFGEGSWLTVV.